Below are 6 T cell receptor beta chains sequenced from a single sample in a study of shared clonotypes between healthy human individuals. Some clones are missing from TCRdb's copy, which holds only in-frame ones; the method was immunoSEQ multiplex PCR. The sample has about 1.5 million clones, around 97% seen once; the top ten hold approximately 1%. Sequenced input: naive CD4+ T cells sorted from blood. Subset indicated: CD45RA+ positively selected. The source is a man aged 25-40 years in good health.

The DNA of the CDR3 is TGTGCCACCAGCAGATTGAGGACAGGGCAAGAGACCCAGTACTTC. Amino acids: CATSRLRTGQETQYF. The rearrangement joins TRBV15 to TRBJ2-5; 8 bases align to TRBD1. Germline trimming cut 2 bases from V and 2 bases from J; bases unmatched to any gene: 4. This CDR3 comprises 15 residues. The germline V gene encodes CDR1 LNHNV and CDR2 YYDKDF (reference sequence).

The rearrangement links TRBV28 to TRBJ2-1; D unclear. Trimming pared 5 bases from V and 5 bases from J, leaving 4 bases between. The germline gives CDR1 MDHEN, CDR2 SYDVKM. The CDR3 has 11 amino acids. Here the CDR3 reads CASSPNNEQFF. The CDR3 nucleotides read TGTGCCAGCAGTCCTAACAATGAGCAGTTCTTC.

V is TRBV7-8 and J is TRBJ1-4; D not resolved. Trimming took off 4 bases at V and 8 bases at J, with 11 bases between the two ends. This CDR3 region has 13 residues. Germline values: CDR1 SGHVS, CDR2 FQNEAQ. The CDR3 loop is CASSSRLGEKLFF. The DNA of the CDR3 is TGTGCCAGCAGCTCCAGGCTTGGGGAAAAACTGTTTTTT. The full variable domain, its missing parts supplied by reference TRBV7-8 and TRBJ1-4, is GAGVSQSPRYKVAKRGQDVALRCDPISGHVSLFWYQQALGQGPEFLTYFQNEAQLDKSGLPSDRFFAERPEGSVSTLKIQRTQQEDSAVYLCASSSRLGEKLFFGSGTQLSVL.

The J gene is TRBJ2-2, the V gene TRBV5-6; possibly TRBD1 for D (6 bases). CDR1 is SGHDT, CDR2 YYEEEE, per germline. V was trimmed by 0 bases and J by 0 bases, leaving 12 bases between them. The length of the CDR3 is 17 residues. In DNA form, the CDR3 reads TGTGCCAGCAGCTTGGCAGGGGTCGCCGCGAACACCGGGGAGCTGTTTTTT. Translated, it gives CASSLAGVAANTGELFF.

The chain uses TRBV9 and TRBJ1-5, with D maybe TRBD1 (5 bases). V was pared by 0 bases and J by 3 bases, with 16 bases between. In germline, CDR1 is SGDLS, CDR2 YYNGEE. This CDR3 region has 17 residues. The CDR3, as DNA: TGTGCCAGCAGCGTAGGCGCAGGGAAGAATAACAATCAGCCCCAGCATTTT. It yields the protein CASSVGAGKNNNQPQHF.

In regard to this clone: The same CDR3 also results from other DNA sequences found in this sample. The CDR3 DNA sequence: TGTGCCAGCAGTTCTCTAGAGACCCAGTACTTC. It translates to CASSSLETQYF. The V call is TRBV5-5, the J call TRBJ2-5; no definite D call. This CDR3 contains 11 residues. Germline CDR1 SGHKS, CDR2 YYEKEE (reference sequence). V was clipped by 5 bases and J by 4 bases, with 6 bases between them.